The present TCR beta chain was sequenced within a study of T cells after yellow fever vaccination. CDR1 and CDR2 from the germline V gene are SNHLY and FYNNEI. V was pared by 4 bases and J by 6 bases, with 4 bases of the junction left unmatched. The CDR3 has 14 amino acids. MiXCR was run by TCRdb on the 5' RACE reads, yielding one entry per CDR3 protein. The data contain roughly 120,000 distinct CDR3 sequences, about 7% of them singletons. At least ten counts were recorded for this clonotype. The origin of this receptor is a man aged 18 to 30 who received the YFV17D yellow fever vaccine. The chain is built from TRBV2 and TRBJ2-3, with 10 bases lining up with TRBD1. The specimen was CD4+ T cells sorted from PBMCs, collected about 10 days after the first yellow fever vaccination. CDR3 bases: TGTGCCAGCAGTGCGGGACAGGGGAGGGATACGCAGTATTTT. Amino acids: CASSAGQGRDTQYF.